This T cell receptor (beta chain) was sequenced for a study of blood T cell repertoires in COVID-19. About the research overall: From the United States, Italy and Spain came samples of acute and convalescent COVID-19.

Methods used by the authors: Scientists estimated how many nucleated cells there were by amplifying reference gene primers. The assay was immunoSEQ multiplex PCR, and TCRdb's table has in-frame clones only and misses some. That table gives V, J and clone size, and the DNA gave D and trimming. The sample yields roughly 70,000 clones, roughly 71% seen once. Sequenced sample: peripheral blood. The clonotype comes from a man aged 55 to 70 with COVID-19, enrolled during active disease.

In nucleotides, the CDR3 is TGCAGCGTTGAAGTTATCGCAGGGGGTTATGGCTACACCTTC. This translates into CSVEVIAGGYGYTF. The chain uses TRBV29-1 and TRBJ1-2; 7 bases line up with TRBD1. Germline V CDR1 and CDR2: SQVTM, ANQGSEA. The CDR3 is made up of 14 amino acids. The V segment lost 1 base and the J segment 5 bases; nucleotides outside the gene matches: 7.